These T cell receptor beta chains were read from a single sample in a study of T cells in Graves' hyperthyroidism and ophthalmopathy. Each CDR3 protein gets one entry after TCRdb re-called the multiplex PCR reads with MiXCR. The profile shows 40,000 to 65,000 distinct CDR3 sequences, less than 60% of them singletons. The sample taken for sequencing was blood. These receptors came from a woman aged 45 to 65 with Graves' ophthalmopathy. CDR3s leave out the opening cysteine and the closing phenylalanine or tryptophan.

TRBJ2-1,TRBV6-6,ASTTLGENSYNEQF
TRBJ1-5,TRBV19,ASSIGGGLRSNQPQH
TRBJ2-1,TRBV7-2,ASSLAPGLADSYNEQF
TRBJ2-2,TRBV4-1,ASSQGWTGASTGELF
TRBJ2-2,TRBV7-3,ASSPPSGRALAGELF
TRBJ2-1,TRBV5-5,AGGYRDRSIINEQF
TRBJ2-5,TRBV2,ASVRRDRGETQY
TRBJ2-5,TRBV19,ASSHLTGSETQY
TRBJ2-3,TRBV28,ASSEQTDTQY
TRBJ2-1,TRBV3-1,ASSQGGGNYNEQF
TRBJ2-7,TRBV2,ASRGTGTGTYEQY
TRBJ1-5,TRBV19,ASTAGHRGGNQPQH